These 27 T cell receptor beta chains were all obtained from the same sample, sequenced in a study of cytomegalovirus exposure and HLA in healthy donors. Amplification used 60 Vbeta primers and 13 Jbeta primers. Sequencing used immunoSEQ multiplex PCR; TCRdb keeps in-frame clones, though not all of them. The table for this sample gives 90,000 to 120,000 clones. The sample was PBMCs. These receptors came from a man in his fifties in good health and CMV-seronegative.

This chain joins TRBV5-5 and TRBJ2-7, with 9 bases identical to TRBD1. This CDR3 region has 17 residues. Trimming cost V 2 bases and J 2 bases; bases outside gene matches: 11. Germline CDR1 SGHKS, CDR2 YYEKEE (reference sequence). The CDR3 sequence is CASSLQPGTGITYEQYF. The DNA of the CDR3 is TGTGCCAGCAGCTTACAGCCCGGGACAGGGATAACCTACGAGCAGTACTTC.

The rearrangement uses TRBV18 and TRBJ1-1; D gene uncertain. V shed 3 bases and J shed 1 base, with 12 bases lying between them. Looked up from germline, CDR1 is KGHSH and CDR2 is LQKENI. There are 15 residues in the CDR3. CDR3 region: CASSPRGGENTEAFF. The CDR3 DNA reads TGTGCCAGCTCACCCAGAGGCGGAGAGAACACTGAAGCTTTCTTT.

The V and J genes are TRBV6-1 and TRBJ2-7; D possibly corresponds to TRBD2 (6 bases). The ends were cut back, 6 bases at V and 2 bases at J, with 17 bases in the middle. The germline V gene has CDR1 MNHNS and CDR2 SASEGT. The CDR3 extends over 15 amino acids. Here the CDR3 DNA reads TGTGCCAGCAGGACCCCGGGACTCCTGACCTACGAGCAGTACTTC. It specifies CASRTPGLLTYEQYF.

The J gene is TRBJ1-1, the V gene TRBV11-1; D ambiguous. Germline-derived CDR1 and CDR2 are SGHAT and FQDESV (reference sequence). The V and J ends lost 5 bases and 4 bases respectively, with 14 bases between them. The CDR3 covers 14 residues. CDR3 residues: CASSLNGRLTEAFF. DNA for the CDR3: TGTGCCAGCAGCCTGAATGGCAGACTCACTGAAGCTTTCTTT.

The CDR3 bases are TGTGCCAGCAGCCAACTGACAGGGAAAATTGATGGCTACACCTTC. Translating gives CASSQLTGKIDGYTF. The chain combines TRBV4-2 with TRBJ1-2; 7 bases agree with TRBD1. The CDR3 runs 15 residues. V shed 2 bases and J 6 bases; nucleotides not matched to a gene: 9. The germline CDR1 and CDR2 sequences are LGHNA and YNFKEQ.

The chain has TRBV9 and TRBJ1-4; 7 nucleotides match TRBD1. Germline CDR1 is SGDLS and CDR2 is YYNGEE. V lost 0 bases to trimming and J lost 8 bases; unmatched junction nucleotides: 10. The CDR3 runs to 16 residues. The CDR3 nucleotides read TGTGCCAGCAGCGTAGAAGGGGGCCTAAAGGGGGAAAAACTGTTTTTT. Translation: CASSVEGGLKGEKLFF. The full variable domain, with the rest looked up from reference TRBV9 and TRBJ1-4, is DSGVTQTPKHLITATGQRVTLRCSPRSGDLSVYWYQQSLDQGLQFLIQYYNGEERAKGNILERFSAQQFPDLHSELNLSSLELGDSALYFCASSVEGGLKGEKLFFGSGTQLSVL.

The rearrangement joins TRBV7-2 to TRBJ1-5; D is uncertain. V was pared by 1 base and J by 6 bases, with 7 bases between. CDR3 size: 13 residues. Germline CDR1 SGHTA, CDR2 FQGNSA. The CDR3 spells CASSLGPVQPQHF. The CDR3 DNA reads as TGTGCCAGCAGCTTAGGTCCTGTTCAGCCCCAGCATTTT. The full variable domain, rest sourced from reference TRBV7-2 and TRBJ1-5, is GAGVSQSPSNKVTEKGKDVELRCDPISGHTALYWYRQSLGQGLEFLIYFQGNSAPDKSGLPSDRFSAERTGGSVSTLTIQRTQQEDSAVYLCASSLGPVQPQHFGDGTRLSIL.

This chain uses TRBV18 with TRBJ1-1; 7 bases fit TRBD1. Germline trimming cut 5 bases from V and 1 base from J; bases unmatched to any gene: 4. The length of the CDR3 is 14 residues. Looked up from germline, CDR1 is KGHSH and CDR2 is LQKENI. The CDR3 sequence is CASSLGQSNTEAFF. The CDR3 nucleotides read TGTGCCAGCTCATTGGGACAGTCGAACACTGAAGCTTTCTTT.

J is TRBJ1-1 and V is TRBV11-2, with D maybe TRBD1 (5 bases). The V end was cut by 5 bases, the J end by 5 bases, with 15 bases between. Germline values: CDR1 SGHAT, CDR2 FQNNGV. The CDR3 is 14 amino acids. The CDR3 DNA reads TGTGCCAGCAGCGGTGGTAACAGGTGGACTGAAGCTTTCTTT. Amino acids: CASSGGNRWTEAFF.

The DNA for the CDR3 is TGTGCCAGCAGCCAAGAGAATGGGCAGGGGAATGAGCAGTTCTTC. Translated, it gives CASSQENGQGNEQFF. The gene calls are TRBV4-2 and TRBJ2-1; perhaps TRBD1 as D (6 bases). V lost 0 bases and J 7 bases, leaving 13 bases between the germline ends. Per germline, CDR1 LGHNA and CDR2 YNFKEQ. This CDR3 comprises 15 residues.

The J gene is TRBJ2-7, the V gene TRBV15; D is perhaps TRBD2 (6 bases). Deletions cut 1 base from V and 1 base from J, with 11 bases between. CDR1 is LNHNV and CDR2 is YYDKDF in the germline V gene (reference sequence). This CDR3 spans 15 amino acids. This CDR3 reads CATSRAFAGSYEQYF. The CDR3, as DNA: TGTGCCACCAGCAGAGCTTTTGCGGGATCCTACGAGCAGTACTTC.

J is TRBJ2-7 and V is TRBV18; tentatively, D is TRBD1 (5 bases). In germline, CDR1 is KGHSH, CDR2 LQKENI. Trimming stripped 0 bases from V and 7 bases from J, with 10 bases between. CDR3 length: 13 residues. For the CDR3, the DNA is TGTGCCAGCTCACCACCGGGTCAGGGAGAGCAGTACTTC. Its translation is CASSPPGQGEQYF.

The CDR3 sequence: CACRQGGSDSPLHF. The CDR3 nucleotides read TGTGCCTGCCGACAAGGAGGTTCTGATTCACCCCTCCACTTT. The V and J genes are TRBV7-2 and TRBJ1-6; no reliable D call. The CDR3 is 14 amino acids. Trimming took off 11 bases at V and 8 bases at J, with 19 bases between the two ends. Germline-derived CDR1 and CDR2 are SGHTA and FQGNSA.

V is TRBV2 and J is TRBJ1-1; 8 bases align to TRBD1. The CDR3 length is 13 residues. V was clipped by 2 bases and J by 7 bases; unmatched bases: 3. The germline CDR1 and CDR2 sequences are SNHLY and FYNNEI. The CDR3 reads CASSEQGANEAFF. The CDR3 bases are TGTGCCAGCAGTGAACAGGGGGCCAATGAAGCTTTCTTT.

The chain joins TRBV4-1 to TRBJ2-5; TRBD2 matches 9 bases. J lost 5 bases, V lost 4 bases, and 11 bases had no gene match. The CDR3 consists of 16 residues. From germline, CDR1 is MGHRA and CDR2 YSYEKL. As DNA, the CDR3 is TGCGCCAGCAGCCCCGACTCGGGACTAGCCTTGGAGACCCAGTACTTC. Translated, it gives CASSPDSGLALETQYF.

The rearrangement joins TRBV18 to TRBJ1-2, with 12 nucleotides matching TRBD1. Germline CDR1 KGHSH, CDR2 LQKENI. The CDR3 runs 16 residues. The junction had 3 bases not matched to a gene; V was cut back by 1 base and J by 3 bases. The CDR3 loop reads CASSPLGTGGDYGYTF. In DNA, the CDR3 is TGTGCCAGCTCACCACTCGGGACAGGGGGCGACTATGGCTACACCTTC.

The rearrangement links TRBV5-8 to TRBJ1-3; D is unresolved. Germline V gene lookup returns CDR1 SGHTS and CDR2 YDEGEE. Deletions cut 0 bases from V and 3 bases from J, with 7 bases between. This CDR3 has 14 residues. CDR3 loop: CASSLVAFGNTIYF. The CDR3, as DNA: TGTGCCAGCAGCTTGGTGGCCTTTGGAAACACCATATATTTT.

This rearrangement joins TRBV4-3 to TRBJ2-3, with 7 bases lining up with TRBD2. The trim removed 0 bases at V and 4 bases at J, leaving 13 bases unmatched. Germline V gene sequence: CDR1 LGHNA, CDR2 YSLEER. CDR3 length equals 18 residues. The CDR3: CASSQDPSGGGRADTQYF. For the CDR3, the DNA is TGCGCCAGCAGCCAAGACCCCTCGGGTGGCGGGAGAGCAGATACGCAGTATTTT.

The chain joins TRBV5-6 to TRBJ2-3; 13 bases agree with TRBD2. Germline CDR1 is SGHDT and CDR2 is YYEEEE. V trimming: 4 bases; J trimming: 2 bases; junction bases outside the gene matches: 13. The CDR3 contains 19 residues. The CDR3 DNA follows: TGTGCCAGCAGCCTGCGCTGGACTAGCGGGAGTTCCCACACAGATACGCAGTATTTT. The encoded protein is CASSLRWTSGSSHTDTQYF. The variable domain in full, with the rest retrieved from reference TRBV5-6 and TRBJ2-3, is DAGVTQSPTHLIKTRGQQVTLRCSPKSGHDTVSWYQQALGQGPQFIFQYYEEEERQRGNFPDRFSGHQFPNYSSELNVNALLLGDSALYLCASSLRWTSGSSHTDTQYFGPGTRLTVL.

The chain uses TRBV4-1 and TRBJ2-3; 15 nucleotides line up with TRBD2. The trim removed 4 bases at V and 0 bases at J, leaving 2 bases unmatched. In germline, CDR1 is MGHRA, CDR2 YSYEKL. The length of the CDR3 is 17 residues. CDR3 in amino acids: CASSLGLAGGSTDTQYF. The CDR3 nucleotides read TGCGCCAGCAGCCTTGGACTAGCGGGAGGGAGCACAGATACGCAGTATTTT.

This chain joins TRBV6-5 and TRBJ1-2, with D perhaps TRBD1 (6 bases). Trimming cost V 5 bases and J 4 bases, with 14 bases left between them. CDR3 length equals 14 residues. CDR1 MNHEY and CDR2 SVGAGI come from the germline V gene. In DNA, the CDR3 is TGTGCCAGCAGTACACAGGGTCCCCCCTATGGCTACACCTTC. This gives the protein CASSTQGPPYGYTF.

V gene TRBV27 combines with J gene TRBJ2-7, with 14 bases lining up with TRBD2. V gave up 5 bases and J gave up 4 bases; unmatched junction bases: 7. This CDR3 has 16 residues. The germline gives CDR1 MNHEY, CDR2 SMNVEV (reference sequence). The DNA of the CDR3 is TGTGCCAGCAGTGGGACTAGCGGGAGACTTCTTTACGAGCAGTACTTC. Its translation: CASSGTSGRLLYEQYF.

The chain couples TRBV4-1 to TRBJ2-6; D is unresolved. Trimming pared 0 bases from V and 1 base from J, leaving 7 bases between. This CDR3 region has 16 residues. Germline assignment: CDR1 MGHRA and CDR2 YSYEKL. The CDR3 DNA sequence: TGCGCCAGCAGCCAAGATTACGCGTCTGGGGCCAACGTCCTGACTTTC. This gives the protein CASSQDYASGANVLTF.

The CDR3 DNA reads as TGTGCCAGCAGGCGAGGGTTTACGACTGAAGCTTTCTTT. Protein: CASRRGFTTEAFF. J is TRBJ1-1 and V is TRBV6-5, with unresolved D. V shed 6 bases and J shed 5 bases, with 13 bases lying between them. CDR3 size: 13 residues. From germline, CDR1 is MNHEY and CDR2 SVGAGI.

This CDR3 is CASRVLPGRGSYEQYF. CDR3 nucleotides: TGTGCCAGCAGAGTTTTACCTGGCAGGGGATCCTACGAGCAGTACTTC. The chain carries TRBV27 and TRBJ2-7; D might be TRBD1 (6 bases). The V end was cut by 6 bases, the J end by 1 base, with 19 bases between. Germline V CDR1 and CDR2: MNHEY, SMNVEV (reference sequence). CDR3 length equals 16 residues.

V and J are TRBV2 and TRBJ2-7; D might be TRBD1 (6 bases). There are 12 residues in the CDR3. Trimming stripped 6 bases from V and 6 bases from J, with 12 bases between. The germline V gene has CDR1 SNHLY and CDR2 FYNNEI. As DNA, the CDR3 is TGTGCCAGCAGATATACAGGGTCCGAGCAGTACTTC. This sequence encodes CASRYTGSEQYF.

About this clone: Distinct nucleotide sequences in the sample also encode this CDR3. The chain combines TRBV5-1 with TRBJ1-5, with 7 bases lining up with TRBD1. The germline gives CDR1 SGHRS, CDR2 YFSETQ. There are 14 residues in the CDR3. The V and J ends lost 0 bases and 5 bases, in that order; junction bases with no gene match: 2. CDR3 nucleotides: TGCGCCAGCAGCTTGGACAGGGGAGATCAGCCCCAGCATTTT. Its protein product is CASSLDRGDQPQHF.